The next 10 T cell receptor beta chains were all read from a single sample in a study of control samples from healthy donors and cancer patients. Method: immunoSEQ multiplex PCR; TCRdb's copy keeps in-frame clones and lacks some. The data show 95,000 to 150,000 clones, approximately 93% seen once. Sequencing used blood. The receptors come from a woman younger than 30 in good health.

The chain is built from TRBV24-1 and TRBJ2-3; D is tentatively TRBD1 or TRBD2 (6 bases each). The CDR3 has 14 residues. Germline CDR1 and CDR2: KGHDR and SFDVKD. Trimming left V 11 bases short and J 2 bases short, with 16 bases between. The chain's CDR3 is CARTSGGDTDTQYF. CDR3 sequence (DNA): TGTGCCAGAACGTCCGGGGGCGACACAGATACGCAGTATTTT.

The V gene is TRBV30, the J gene TRBJ2-1; D uncertain. Germline-derived CDR1 and CDR2 are GTSNPN and SVGIG (reference sequence). CDR3 length equals 14 residues. The germline V and J ends were trimmed by 2 bases and 6 bases, with 14 bases remaining between them. This chain's CDR3 is CAWSFGPTTNEQFF. Written as DNA, the CDR3 is TGTGCCTGGAGTTTTGGCCCCACCACCAATGAGCAGTTCTTC.

V gene TRBV27 combines with J gene TRBJ1-6; 9 bases agree with TRBD1. This CDR3 is built from 16 residues. Trimming removed 4 bases from V and 9 bases from J; junction bases left unmatched: 10. CDR1 and CDR2 from the germline V gene are MNHEY and SMNVEV (reference sequence). The CDR3 reads CASSSGLLTGGSPLHF. The CDR3, as DNA: TGTGCCAGCAGTTCTGGATTACTGACAGGGGGTTCACCCCTCCACTTT.

The chain recombines TRBV3-1 (or the pseudogene TRBV3-2) with TRBJ1-2; tentatively, D is TRBD1 (5 bases). Germline CDR1 LGHDT, CDR2 YNNKEL (reference sequence). The CDR3 consists of 13 residues. V lost 1 base to trimming and J lost 8 bases, with 11 bases between them. The DNA of the CDR3 is TGTGCCAGCAGCCAAGTGGGACCGGGAGGCTACACCTTC. Protein product: CASSQVGPGGYTF.

The CDR3 sequence is CASSLESALYEKLFF. The CDR3 DNA follows: TGTGCCAGCAGCTTGGAATCAGCATTGTATGAAAAACTGTTTTTT. The chain is built from TRBV7-9 and TRBJ1-4; D gene unclear. The germline V gene encodes CDR1 SEHNR and CDR2 FQNEAQ (reference sequence). Deletions cut 3 bases from V and 6 bases from J, with 14 bases between. This CDR3 spans 15 amino acids.

The V gene is TRBV5-1, the J gene TRBJ2-1; 9 nucleotides match TRBD2. Trimming cost V 1 base and J 2 bases; bases outside gene matches: 7. Germline V lookup: CDR1 SGHRS, CDR2 YFSETQ. The CDR3 has 17 residues. The CDR3 nucleotides are TGCGCCAGCAGCTTGTTTCTAGCGGGATCGGCCTACAATGAGCAGTTCTTC. Its protein product is CASSLFLAGSAYNEQFF.

The chain has TRBV27 and TRBJ2-1, with TRBD2 identical over 8 bases. The CDR3 length is 17 residues. In germline, CDR1 is MNHEY, CDR2 SMNVEV (reference sequence). Trimming cost V 3 bases and J 3 bases; bases outside gene matches: 10. The CDR3 reads CASSLTGGGRGYNEQFF. CDR3 sequence (DNA): TGTGCCAGCAGTTTGACGGGAGGGGGTAGGGGCTACAATGAGCAGTTCTTC.

This chain joins TRBV6-1 and TRBJ2-2; 9 nucleotides line up with TRBD1. Looked up from germline, CDR1 is MNHNS and CDR2 is SASEGT. The CDR3 is made up of 19 amino acids. V shed 2 bases, J shed 7 bases, and the junction held 17 bases outside the gene matches. This CDR3 reads CASSEIPGQGFGSSGELFF. The CDR3 DNA reads as TGTGCCAGCAGTGAAATACCGGGACAGGGATTCGGATCGAGCGGGGAGCTGTTTTTT.

The chain links TRBV28 to TRBJ1-2, with 8 bases that match TRBD1. V dropped 8 bases and J dropped 5; count of bases not matched to a gene: 16. The V gene's germline CDR1 is MDHEN and CDR2 SYDVKM. The CDR3 loop spans 16 amino acids. CDR3 residues: CASDATRTGGGYGYTF. CDR3 bases: TGTGCCAGCGACGCGACCCGAACAGGGGGAGGATATGGCTACACCTTC.

The chain combines TRBV28 with TRBJ1-1; no firm D call. Trimming left V 6 bases short and J 2 bases short, with 7 bases between. The CDR3 is 12 residues long. Germline CDR1 MDHEN, CDR2 SYDVKM. This chain's CDR3 is CASSPVNTEAFF. DNA for the CDR3: TGTGCCAGCAGCCCGGTAAACACTGAAGCTTTCTTT. Drawing the rest from reference TRBV28 and TRBJ1-1, the complete variable domain is DVKVTQSSRYLVKRTGEKVFLECVQDMDHENMFWYRQDPGLGLRLIYFSYDVKMKEKGDIPEGYSVSREKKERFSLILESASTNQTSMYLCASSPVNTEAFFGQGTRLTVV.